This T cell receptor beta chain was captured by sequencing in a study of T-cell memory formation after mild COVID-19. UMIs and sample barcodes were carried by the TCR alpha and TCR beta cDNA libraries that 5'RACE produced using constant-segment primers. MiXCR, run by TCRdb on the 5' RACE reads, gives a single entry per CDR3 protein. This sample has 550,000 to 600,000 distinct CDR3 sequences, with roughly a sixth found just once. Comments on this clonotype: The antigen remains unidentified.

Findings of the study overall: Contracting clones from day 15 to 85 had balanced CD4/CD8; later expanders favoured CD4+. SARS-CoV-2 specificity was not confirmed for second-wave clones peaking on day 37. Of the contracting clones, CD4+ ones lay mainly in CM and EM, and CD8+ ones in EMRA.

CDR3 length equals 13 residues. Germline V gene data show CDR1 as SSHAT and CDR2 as FNYEAQ (reference sequence). The ends were cut back, 5 bases at V and 6 bases at J, with 10 bases in the middle. The V call is TRBV7-7, the J call TRBJ2-2, with D hard to call. Specimen: PBMCs or a T cell subset sorted from them (not recorded which). The sequence was obtained from an adult woman who had mild COVID-19 (a few samples of this study predate the infection). Cell type and time point are not known. CDR3: CASSNLIPGELFF. CDR3 DNA sequence: TGTGCCAGCAGCAATCTCATCCCCGGGGAGCTGTTTTTT.